This T cell receptor (beta chain) was identified during a study of T cell changes during pregnancy in multiple sclerosis (dated by TCRdb to between 2018 and 2020). Background on the whole study: The study examined how the T cell repertoire changed over the course of pregnancy in women with multiple sclerosis.

As regards this clone: Its antigen remains unidentified. No clone much larger than this one lies a single base away; base qualities are absent.

To prepare the library, the immunoSEQ multiplex PCR assay was applied. TCRdb carries this immuneACCESS record with in-frame sequences only. Its versions omit some clonotypes, under half of them owing to an unresolved V gene in the studies checked, with the rest unexplained. The sample table records roughly 90,000 clones; 80% to 95% of these occur just once. The ten biggest clones cover approximately 0.9% of the sample. Measured from the cysteine to the phenylalanine, the CDR3 is 15 residues long. Only CDR3 DNA remains: 45 bases, in frame from the first base. The receptor was isolated from a female donor with multiple sclerosis, enrolled in a pregnancy study. The rearrangement combines TRBV21-1 with TRBJ1-1; the table's D call TRBD1 went unverified against the DNA. TRBV21-1 corresponds to a pseudogene. The specimen comprised peripheral blood, sampled before pregnancy. CDR3 reads: CASSTVGAENTEAFF. The DNA sequence is TGTGCCAGCAGCACGGTAGGGGCCGAGAACACTGAAGCTTTCTTT.